The rows below give T cell receptor beta chains drawn from one sample of a study of Ad26.COV2.S vaccination and SARS-CoV-2 variants. Using immunoSEQ multiplex PCR, the repertoire was profiled, and TCRdb retains in-frame clones only, with some absent. This table holds roughly 350,000 clones, more than 85% found once. Sequenced material: peripheral blood, taken in a trial of Ad26.COV2.S vaccine versus placebo. The origin of the receptors is a person between 18 and 59 years old who received the Ad26.COV2.S COVID-19 vaccine or a placebo. Each CDR3 is given with its conserved first and last residue. A D gene is named only where the DNA matches it firmly. Rows give clone size only sometimes, using once, few, many, or a class for an expanded clone.

- | TRBJ2-5 | TRBV11-3 | - | CASSSRGQETQYF | TGTGCCAGCAGCTCTCGCGGCCAAGAGACCCAGTACTTC
- | TRBJ1-2 | TRBV5-1 | - | CASSFDGNYGYTF | TGCGCCAGCAGCTTCGATGGAAACTATGGCTACACCTTC
- | TRBJ2-7 | TRBV5-1 | - | CASSRTEAYEQYF | TGCGCCAGCAGCAGGACAGAGGCCTACGAGCAGTACTTC
- | TRBJ2-7 | TRBV5-8 | TRBD2 | CASSFLAELAYEQYF | TGTGCCAGCAGCTTCCTAGCGGAACTGGCCTACGAGCAGTACTTC
- | TRBJ2-7 | TRBV13 | TRBD1 | CASSYRGGQGWRDEQYF | TGTGCCAGCAGCTATAGGGGGGGACAGGGCTGGAGGGACGAGCAGTACTTC
- | TRBJ2-4 | TRBV7-4 | TRBD2 | CAIPPATSGGKNIQYF | TGTGCCATTCCTCCGGCGACTAGCGGGGGGAAAAACATTCAGTACTTC
- | TRBJ2-1 | TRBV24-1 | TRBD1 | CATSDPSTGQGRNYNEQFF | TGTGCCACCAGTGACCCGAGCACAGGACAGGGCCGGAACTACAATGAGCAGTTCTTC
- | TRBJ1-5 | TRBV19 | - | CATGRTSNQPQHF | TGTGCCACCGGGCGTACTAGCAATCAGCCCCAGCATTTT
few | TRBJ2-7 | TRBV4-1 | - | CASSQDWGVGSYEQYF | TGCGCCAGCAGCCAAGATTGGGGGGTCGGGTCCTACGAGCAGTACTTC
- | TRBJ1-5 | TRBV6-5 | - | CASRDRGNQPQHF | TGTGCCAGCAGAGATCGGGGCAATCAGCCCCAGCATTTT
- | TRBJ2-1 | TRBV7-2 | TRBD2 | CASSLGVAGGNNEQFF | TGTGCCAGCAGCTTAGGGGTAGCGGGGGGAAACAATGAGCAGTTCTTC
- | TRBJ2-7 | TRBV30 | TRBD2 | CAWSAPGLAGVEQYF | TGTGCCTGGAGTGCCCCGGGACTAGCGGGAGTGGAGCAGTACTTC
- | TRBJ2-1 | TRBV15 | TRBD2 | CATSRETSGRNNEQFF | TGTGCCACCAGCAGAGAAACTAGCGGGAGAAACAATGAGCAGTTCTTC
- | TRBJ1-2 | TRBV18 | - | CASSPAPRADYGYTF | TGTGCCAGCTCCCCTGCCCCGCGGGCAGACTATGGCTACACCTTC
- | TRBJ2-7 | TRBV10-1 | - | CASSESISGRNEQYF | TGCGCCAGCAGTGAGTCGATATCAGGTAGAAACGAGCAGTACTTC
- | TRBJ1-1 | TRBV19 | TRBD1 | CASQPGTGLWAEAFF | TGTGCCAGTCAACCCGGGACAGGGTTGTGGGCTGAAGCTTTCTTT
- | TRBJ2-2 | TRBV7-6 | TRBD2 | CASTLFPGGPNTGELFF | TGTGCCAGCACCCTTTTTCCGGGGGGGCCCAACACCGGGGAGCTGTTTTTT
once | TRBJ1-1 | TRBV11-2 | - | CASSLVSGTVNTEAFF | TGTGCCAGCAGCTTAGTTTCCGGGACGGTGAACACTGAAGCTTTCTTT
- | TRBJ2-1 | TRBV6-2/TRBV6-3 | TRBD2 | CASSYGRAWGEQFF | TGTGCCAGCAGTTACGGGAGGGCTTGGGGGGAGCAGTTCTTC
- | TRBJ2-1 | TRBV27 | TRBD2 | CASSSGLAGGNEQFF | TGTGCCAGCAGCTCGGGACTAGCGGGGGGCAATGAGCAGTTCTTC
- | TRBJ1-4 | TRBV5-1 | - | CASSLTSGEKLFF | TGCGCCAGCAGCTTAACCTCTGGTGAAAAACTGTTTTTT
- | TRBJ2-3 | TRBV7-9 | TRBD2 | CASSLGVSGYSDTQYF | TGTGCCAGCAGCTTAGGGGTTAGCGGGTATTCAGATACGCAGTATTTT
- | TRBJ2-1 | TRBV9 | TRBD2 | CASSVVPGLAGGSYNEQFF | TGTGCCAGCAGCGTAGTACCCGGACTAGCGGGAGGCTCCTACAATGAGCAGTTCTTC
- | TRBJ1-6 | TRBV6-5 | TRBD1 | CASSYSDRWWDSPLHF | TGTGCCAGCAGTTACTCGGACAGGTGGTGGGATTCACCCCTCCACTTT
- | TRBJ2-7 | TRBV5-1 | TRBD1 | CASSRTGQDEQYF | TGCGCCAGCAGCCGGACAGGGCAGGACGAGCAGTACTTC
- | TRBJ1-2 | TRBV28 | TRBD1 | CASSSTGQDYNYGYTF | TGTGCCAGCAGTTCTACCGGACAGGATTATAACTATGGCTACACCTTC
few | TRBJ2-7 | TRBV3-1/TRBV3-2 | - | CASSHSEGEEQYF | TGTGCCAGCAGCCACTCCGAGGGGGAAGAGCAGTACTTC
- | TRBJ1-1 | TRBV19 | - | CASSGRQWVNTEAFF | TGTGCCAGTAGTGGACGACAGTGGGTCAACACTGAAGCTTTCTTT
once | TRBJ2-1 | TRBV19 | TRBD2 | CASSVGLAGESAYNEQFF | TGTGCCAGTAGTGTTGGACTAGCGGGAGAGTCAGCCTACAATGAGCAGTTCTTC
- | TRBJ2-3 | TRBV19 | - | CASSIVVRDTQYF | TGTGCCAGTAGTATAGTAGTTCGGGATACGCAGTATTTT
once | TRBJ2-7 | TRBV28 | TRBD1 | CASSFTGVVPSEQYF | TGTGCCAGCAGTTTCACAGGGGTCGTCCCTTCCGAGCAGTACTTC
- | TRBJ1-4 | TRBV18 | - | CASSRLVGGEKLFF | TGTGCCAGCTCCCGTCTGGTCGGGGGTGAAAAACTGTTTTTT
- | TRBJ1-5 | TRBV19 | - | CASSTPGTVSNQPQHF | TGTGCCAGTAGTACTCCCGGGACTGTGAGCAATCAGCCCCAGCATTTT
- | TRBJ2-2 | TRBV3-1/TRBV3-2 | - | CASRRTRTGELFF | TGTGCCAGCAGACGAACCCGGACCGGGGAGCTGTTTTTT
- | TRBJ1-1 | TRBV12-5 | - | CASGLTGGTEAFF | TGTGCTAGTGGTCTCACCGGGGGCACTGAAGCTTTCTTT
- | TRBJ2-3 | TRBV19 | - | CASSMPGRGPDTQYF | TGTGCCAGTAGTATGCCCGGGAGGGGGCCAGATACGCAGTATTTT
once | TRBJ2-7 | TRBV9 | TRBD2 | CASSVAGGREQYF | TGTGCCAGCAGCGTAGCGGGGGGGCGCGAGCAGTACTTC
- | TRBJ2-7 | TRBV5-1 | - | CASSLEASSASVYEQYF | TGCGCCAGCAGCTTGGAGGCCTCAAGCGCCAGTGTTTACGAGCAGTACTTC
- | TRBJ2-3 | TRBV30 | - | CAWSAGETDTQYF | TGTGCCTGGAGTGCCGGGGAAACAGATACGCAGTATTTT
- | TRBJ2-7 | TRBV29-1 | - | CSVVVTDDPEQYF | TGCAGCGTTGTCGTGACAGACGATCCCGAGCAGTACTTC
- | TRBJ2-7 | TRBV19 | - | CASSMSSGQGRNEQYF | TGTGCCAGTAGTATGAGTAGTGGGCAGGGTCGCAACGAGCAGTACTTC